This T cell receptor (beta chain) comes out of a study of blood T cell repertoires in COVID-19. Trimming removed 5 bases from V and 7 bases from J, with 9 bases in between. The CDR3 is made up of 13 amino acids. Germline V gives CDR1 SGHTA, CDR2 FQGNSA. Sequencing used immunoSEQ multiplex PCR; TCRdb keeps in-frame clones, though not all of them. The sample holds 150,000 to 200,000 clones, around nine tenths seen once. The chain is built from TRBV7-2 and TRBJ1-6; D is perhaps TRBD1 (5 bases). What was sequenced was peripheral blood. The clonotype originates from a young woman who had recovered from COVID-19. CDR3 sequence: CASSPRQNSPLHF. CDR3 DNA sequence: TGTGCCAGCAGCCCCCGACAGAATTCACCCCTCCACTTT.